Shown below are 26 T cell receptor beta chains from a single sample sequenced in a study of T-cell memory formation after mild COVID-19. One entry per CDR3 protein, called by TCRdb with MiXCR from the 5' RACE reads. The data show around 200,000 distinct CDR3 sequences, with over 20% seen just once and 20% to 25% held by the top ten. Sequenced sample: PBMCs or a T cell subset sorted from them (not recorded which). The origin of the receptors is an adult woman who had mild COVID-19 (a few samples of this study predate the infection). Cell type and time point are not known.

The CDR3 region is CASSYSSVREFDEQYF. Here the CDR3 DNA reads TGTGCCAGCAGTTACTCGAGTGTCAGGGAGTTCGACGAGCAGTACTTC. The V and J genes are TRBV6-5 and TRBJ2-7; D may be TRBD1 or TRBD2 (5 bases each). The CDR3 loop spans 16 amino acids. Germline CDR1 is MNHEY and CDR2 is SVGAGI. The V gene lost 0 bases and the J gene lost 5 bases, with 17 bases spanning the gap.

V gene TRBV4-1 combines with J gene TRBJ2-7; D call uncertain. Germline loops: CDR1 MGHRA, CDR2 YSYEKL. This CDR3 has 16 residues. The V end was cut by 1 base, the J end by 0 bases, with 13 bases between. CDR3 sequence reads: CASSQAPDPGSYEQYF. For the CDR3, the DNA is TGCGCCAGCAGCCAAGCCCCGGACCCAGGCTCCTACGAGCAGTACTTC.

This clonotype was observed a few times. V is TRBV12-3 or TRBV12-4 and J is TRBJ2-7, with 7 bases matching TRBD1. V was clipped by 3 bases and J by 2 bases; unmatched bases: 7. The CDR3 length is 15 residues. The CDR3 loop is CASSFGSTGPYEQYF. The CDR3 DNA reads TGTGCCAGCAGTTTTGGGTCGACAGGGCCCTACGAGCAGTACTTC.

The rearrangement joins TRBV7-3 to TRBJ2-3; D gene ambiguous. Germline CDR1 and CDR2: SGHTA and FQGTGA. The CDR3 consists of 20 residues. Trimming pared 1 base from V and 0 bases from J, leaving 23 bases between. CDR3: CASSLIRRGLIEGSTDTQYF. The CDR3 DNA sequence: TGTGCCAGCAGCTTAATTCGTCGAGGTCTCATCGAAGGAAGCACAGATACGCAGTATTTT.

This clonotype occurred many times. This chain joins TRBV5-1 and TRBJ2-1; no firm D call. Looked up from germline, CDR1 is SGHRS and CDR2 is YFSETQ. V lost 1 base and J lost 6, with 8 bases in between. The CDR3 loop spans 13 amino acids. The CDR3 sequence is CASSLTYSNEQFF. The CDR3 coding sequence is TGCGCCAGCAGCTTGACCTACTCCAATGAGCAGTTCTTC.

This clonotype has more than one count but fewer than ten. The chain carries TRBV5-1 and TRBJ1-5, with D possibly being TRBD1 (6 bases). The CDR3 has 17 residues. In germline, CDR1 is SGHRS, CDR2 YFSETQ. With 4 bases removed from V and 6 bases from J, the gap between germline ends came to 23 bases. The CDR3 region is CASSPDRWSGAGQPQHF. The CDR3 DNA sequence: TGCGCCAGCAGCCCAGATCGGTGGTCAGGGGCCGGTCAGCCCCAGCATTTT.

Regarding this clonotype: The junction departs from germline at one end; a sequencing error may be responsible. This CDR3 reads CASSWTGAPYEKYF. Written as DNA, the CDR3 is TGTGCCAGCAGCTGGACAGGGGCCCCCTACGAGAAGTACTTC. This chain links TRBV5-6 with TRBJ2-7, with 9 positions matching TRBD1. The CDR3 is 14 amino acids. Germline V lookup: CDR1 SGHDT, CDR2 YYEEEE.

This clonotype has a handful of counts. The chain couples TRBV27 to TRBJ2-1; possible D gene TRBD1, 5 bases. Trimming stripped 6 bases from V and 6 bases from J, with 15 bases between. Germline V gene sequence: CDR1 MNHEY, CDR2 SMNVEV (reference sequence). The CDR3 has 14 residues. DNA of the CDR3: TGTGCCAGCAGCTTCCAGGGATCCCCCAATGAGCAGTTCTTC. Amino acids: CASSFQGSPNEQFF.

This clonotype has a handful of counts. This chain uses TRBV27 with TRBJ2-2; 10 positions agree with TRBD1. The CDR3 has 15 residues. J gave up 5 bases and V 5 bases, and 5 bases lay outside the gene matches. CDR1 is MNHEY and CDR2 is SMNVEV in the germline V gene (reference sequence). The CDR3 DNA reads TGTGCCAGCAGTACGGGGACAGGGGAAACCGGGGAGCTGTTTTTT. This codes for CASSTGTGETGELFF.

The genes are TRBV4-1 and TRBJ2-3; TRBD1 might be the D (6 bases). The CDR3 totals 13 residues. V was clipped by 1 base and J by 10 bases, with 12 bases between them. Germline V gene lookup returns CDR1 MGHRA and CDR2 YSYEKL. The CDR3 reads CASSQGVQGAQYF. As DNA, the CDR3 is TGCGCCAGCAGCCAAGGTGTACAGGGAGCGCAGTATTTT.

V gene TRBV29-1 combines with J gene TRBJ2-2; the D gene is possibly TRBD2 (6 bases). Between the trimmed V and J ends, which lost 5 bases and 4 bases, there was a span of 8 bases. The germline V gene encodes CDR1 SQVTM and CDR2 ANQGSEA. The CDR3 sequence is 12 residues long. In DNA, the CDR3 is TGCAGCGTTTTAGCGGTCACCGGGGAGCTGTTTTTT. Protein product: CSVLAVTGELFF.

V gene TRBV7-2 combines with J gene TRBJ2-2; 9 bases are a match to TRBD2. CDR3 length: 17 amino acids. Trimming removed 5 bases from V and 6 bases from J; junction bases left unmatched: 13. CDR1 SGHTA and CDR2 FQGNSA come from the germline V gene. CDR3 DNA: TGTGCCAGCAGCCCCACCGTGATGCGGGGGGGATCCGGGGAGCTGTTTTTT. The encoded protein is CASSPTVMRGGSGELFF.

V gene TRBV5-1 combines with J gene TRBJ1-1, with D possibly TRBD1 on 5 matching bases. Germline loops: CDR1 SGHRS, CDR2 YFSETQ. CDR3 length: 14 amino acids. The germline V and J ends were trimmed by 4 bases and 3 bases, with 13 bases remaining between them. The CDR3 DNA follows: TGCGCCAGCAGCCTTCACGGGGACCACACTGAAGCTTTCTTT. This sequence encodes CASSLHGDHTEAFF.

This clonotype occurred a few times. The V call is TRBV24-1, the J call TRBJ2-1; TRBD2 matches at 12 bases. The CDR3 has 16 residues. CDR1 KGHDR and CDR2 SFDVKD come from the germline V gene. With 4 bases clipped from V and 8 bases from J, the junction kept 8 bases outside the gene matches. CDR3 sequence (DNA): TGTGCCACCAGTGACCAACGACTAGCGGGAGTCGATGAGCAGTTCTTC. Protein sequence: CATSDQRLAGVDEQFF.

This clonotype was found a few times. This chain links TRBV4-2 with TRBJ2-5, with D possibly being TRBD2 (6 bases). Germline V gives CDR1 LGHNA, CDR2 YNFKEQ. Trimming took off 0 bases at V and 5 bases at J, with 16 bases between the two ends. This CDR3 contains 16 residues. CDR3 residues: CASSQDLGGGAETQYF. Written as DNA, the CDR3 is TGTGCCAGCAGCCAAGATCTCGGAGGCGGGGCCGAGACCCAGTACTTC.

The chain combines TRBV11-2 with TRBJ2-7, with D possibly matching TRBD2 (6 bases). The CDR3 covers 13 residues. Germline lookup yields CDR1 SGHAT and CDR2 FQNNGV. With 7 bases removed from V and 2 bases from J, the gap between germline ends came to 12 bases. As DNA, the CDR3 is TGTGCCAGCACCCCTGGAGGGGCCTACGAGCAGTACTTC. Amino acids: CASTPGGAYEQYF.

V and J are TRBV24-1 and TRBJ2-1; 10 bases map to TRBD1. Losses at the gene ends were 9 bases for V and 5 bases for J; bases not matched to a gene: 6. Germline CDR1 reads KGHDR; CDR2 reads SFDVKD. CDR3 length: 14 residues. The CDR3 DNA follows: TGTGCCACCGGGGGGGACAGGGGCAACAATGAGCAGTTCTTC. As protein: CATGGDRGNNEQFF.

Only a few counts were recorded for this clonotype. The chain is built from TRBV5-5 and TRBJ2-2, with D uncertain. V shed 1 base and J shed 4 bases, with 8 bases lying between them. The CDR3 consists of 14 residues. Germline loops: CDR1 SGHKS, CDR2 YYEKEE (reference sequence). Written as DNA, the CDR3 is TGTGCCAGCAGCTTGCTACAGTCCACCGGGGAGCTGTTTTTT. This codes for CASSLLQSTGELFF.

The chain is built from TRBV12-3 or TRBV12-4 and TRBJ2-1; 8 bases fit TRBD2. The CDR3 has 15 residues. The junction had 5 bases not matched to a gene; V was cut back by 7 bases and J by 0 bases. The CDR3 region has the DNA TGTGCCAGCAATCGCGGGGGGCGCTCCTACAATGAGCAGTTCTTC. Its protein product is CASNRGGRSYNEQFF.

The J gene is TRBJ1-1, the V gene TRBV7-9; D not resolved. The CDR3 loop spans 14 amino acids. The V and J ends lost 1 base and 7 bases respectively, with 13 bases between them. Germline V gives CDR1 SEHNR, CDR2 FQNEAQ (reference sequence). CDR3 coding DNA: TGTGCCAGCAGCTTAGAAGGGAACGTGGATGAAGCTTTCTTT. Protein: CASSLEGNVDEAFF.

This clonotype came up many times. The chain is built from TRBV7-9 and TRBJ1-1; D possibly corresponds to TRBD1 (5 bases). V lost 5 bases and J 2 bases, leaving 12 bases between the germline ends. The CDR3 covers 14 residues. CDR1 and CDR2 from the germline V gene are SEHNR and FQNEAQ (reference sequence). The DNA for the CDR3 is TGTGCCAGCAGCCCAGGGTTAGGAAACACTGAAGCTTTCTTT. Protein sequence: CASSPGLGNTEAFF.

In its sample, this clonotype was seen a few times. The chain joins TRBV9 to TRBJ2-7; 7 bases align to TRBD1. V trimming: 3 bases; J trimming: 2 bases; junction bases outside the gene matches: 2. CDR1 is SGDLS and CDR2 is YYNGEE in the germline V gene. This CDR3 is 13 amino acids long. The CDR3 DNA follows: TGTGCCAGCAGCGGGGGACAGACCTACGAGCAGTACTTC. It yields the protein CASSGGQTYEQYF.

The rearrangement joins TRBV12-3 or TRBV12-4 to TRBJ1-1, with D unclear. V lost 3 bases and J 3 bases, leaving 11 bases between the germline ends. The CDR3 covers 14 residues. As DNA, the CDR3 is TGTGCCAGCAGTTTGAGGAAGGCGGACACTGAAGCTTTCTTT. This encodes CASSLRKADTEAFF.

The V call is TRBV7-9, the J call TRBJ2-2; either TRBD1 or TRBD2 may fit D (5 bases each). The germline V gene has CDR1 SEHNR and CDR2 FQNEAQ (reference sequence). Trimming shortened V by 5 bases and J by 5 bases, and 24 bases separated the two germline ends. The CDR3 is 18 residues long. Here the CDR3 reads CASSPPFGEIGATGELFF. The CDR3 coding sequence is TGTGCCAGCAGCCCCCCCTTCGGGGAGATCGGGGCTACCGGGGAGCTGTTTTTT.

Notes on this clonotype: One end of the junction fails to match germline, which may point to a read error. V and J are TRBV6-2 or TRBV6-3 and TRBJ2-7, with 12 bases identical to TRBD2. The CDR3 loop spans 14 amino acids. Germline CDR1 and CDR2: MNHEY and SVGEGT. CDR3 sequence reads: CASLLAGGWNEQYF. The CDR3 DNA follows: TGTGCCAGCTTACTAGCGGGAGGTTGGAACGAGCAGTACTTT.

This clonotype showed up just a few times. This chain uses TRBV29-1 with TRBJ1-1, with D maybe TRBD1 (5 bases). The CDR3 extends over 14 amino acids. The V and J ends lost 7 bases and 1 base respectively, with 16 bases between them. Germline values: CDR1 SQVTM, CDR2 ANQGSEA. CDR3 protein: CSAGRDGENTEAFF. In DNA, the CDR3 is TGCAGCGCTGGGAGGGACGGGGAGAACACTGAAGCTTTCTTT. The complete variable domain, with remaining parts taken from reference TRBV29-1 and TRBJ1-1, reads SAVISQKPSRDICQRGTSLTIQCQVDSQVTMMFWYRQQPGQSLTLIATANQGSEATYESGFVIDKFPISRPNLTFSTLTVSNMSPEDSSIYLCSAGRDGENTEAFFGQGTRLTVV.